This T cell receptor (beta chain) originates from a study of cytomegalovirus exposure and HLA in healthy donors. The study ran its PCR with 60 Vbeta and 13 Jbeta primers. Assay: immunoSEQ multiplex PCR; the TCRdb copy retains only in-frame clones and omits some. The sample consists of some 170,000 clones, more than 65% of them appearing once. Looked up from germline, CDR1 is PRHDT and CDR2 is FYEKMQ (reference sequence). The V end was cut by 5 bases, the J end by 2 bases, with 12 bases between. This CDR3 region has 14 residues. Points from the study as a whole: Later analysis suggested links between common viral pathogens and several top significant clusters.

A remark on this clone: Its antigen remains unidentified.

The chain has TRBV13 and TRBJ1-2; D remains unclear. The sample consisted of PBMCs. The clonotype originates from a man aged 18 to 29 in good health and CMV-seropositive. CDR3 nucleotides: TGTGCCAGCAGCCCAGGTGGAGGCAACTATGGCTACACCTTC. Translating gives CASSPGGGNYGYTF. Full variable domain (outside the CDR3, taken from reference TRBV13 and TRBJ1-2): AAGVIQSPRHLIKEKRETATLKCYPIPRHDTVYWYQQGPGQDPQFLISFYEKMQSDKGSIPDRFSAQQFSDYHSELNMSSLELGDSALYFCASSPGGGNYGYTFGSGTRLTVV.